The 26 T cell receptor beta chains presented below share a single source sample, sequenced in a study of cytomegalovirus exposure and HLA in healthy donors. A multiplex PCR was run with 60 Vbeta primers and 13 Jbeta primers. Repertoires were generated with immunoSEQ multiplex PCR, while TCRdb's copy carries only in-frame clones and drops some. The sample contains around 120,000 clones, under 85% of which appear only once. Sample: PBMCs. Receptors originate from a woman aged 18-30 years in good health and CMV-seronegative.

This clone was counted only a few times. J is TRBJ1-1 and V is TRBV27, with a tentative D call TRBD1 (6 bases). This CDR3 spans 15 amino acids. The V and J ends lost 1 base and 6 bases respectively, with 15 bases between them. From germline, CDR1 is MNHEY and CDR2 SMNVEV (reference sequence). CDR3 amino acids: CASSLFIQGTAEAFF. In nucleotides, the CDR3 is TGTGCCAGCAGTTTATTTATACAGGGTACCGCTGAAGCTTTCTTT.

The CDR3 DNA reads as TGTGCCAGCAGTTTGTCACTAGCGGGGGGTTGGAATGACGGGGAGCTGTTTTTT. Translation gives CASSLSLAGGWNDGELFF. The chain joins TRBV28 to TRBJ2-2; 12 bases map to TRBD2. The CDR3 loop spans 18 amino acids. Unmatched junction bases numbered 12, after V lost 3 bases and J lost 7 bases. Germline loops: CDR1 MDHEN, CDR2 SYDVKM.

The CDR3 DNA reads as TGTGCCAGCAGCCCAAACCAGGGTCCTGGCTACACCTTC. Its translation is CASSPNQGPGYTF. The gene calls are TRBV7-2 and TRBJ1-2; TRBD1 might be the D (5 bases). Germline loops: CDR1 SGHTA, CDR2 FQGNSA. The CDR3 runs 13 residues. Trimming shortened V by 5 bases and J by 7 bases, and 14 bases separated the two germline ends. The whole variable domain, filled in from reference TRBV7-2 and TRBJ1-2, reads GAGVSQSPSNKVTEKGKDVELRCDPISGHTALYWYRQSLGQGLEFLIYFQGNSAPDKSGLPSDRFSAERTGGSVSTLTIQRTQQEDSAVYLCASSPNQGPGYTFGSGTRLTVV.

Points on this clone: Germline is not matched at one junction end, which may reflect a read error. The CDR3 region is CAGRDRAETQYF. CDR3 bases: TGTGCCGGCAGGGACAGAGCAGAGACCCAGTACTTC. The chain joins TRBV2 to TRBJ2-5; TRBD1 aligns across 7 bases. The CDR3 is 12 residues long. Germline CDR1 is SNHLY and CDR2 is FYNNEI.

The table lists this clone with a few counts. The rearrangement links TRBV5-5 to TRBJ1-1; a weak D match, TRBD1 (5 bases). With 0 bases removed from V and 5 bases from J, the gap between germline ends came to 11 bases. CDR3 size: 14 residues. Germline values: CDR1 SGHKS, CDR2 YYEKEE (reference sequence). The CDR3 region has the DNA TGTGCCAGCAGCTTGGGGCAGGGAAGGACTGAAGCTTTCTTT. Residues: CASSLGQGRTEAFF.

The genes are TRBV7-2 and TRBJ2-1, with D possibly TRBD1 on 6 matching bases. Germline-derived CDR1 and CDR2 are SGHTA and FQGNSA. The CDR3 extends over 12 amino acids. V was cut by 1 base and J by 10 bases, with 8 bases left in between. The CDR3 DNA reads TGTGCCAGCAGCTTAGTGGGGGCAGAGCAGTTCTTC. Protein: CASSLVGAEQFF. The variable domain in full, completed from reference TRBV7-2 and TRBJ2-1, reads GAGVSQSPSNKVTEKGKDVELRCDPISGHTALYWYRQSLGQGLEFLIYFQGNSAPDKSGLPSDRFSAERTGGSVSTLTIQRTQQEDSAVYLCASSLVGAEQFFGPGTRLTVL.

The chain joins TRBV4-1 to TRBJ2-1; the match to TRBD1 covers 11 bases. Losses at the gene ends were 1 base for V and 4 bases for J; bases not matched to a gene: 6. The CDR3 has 17 amino acids. Germline CDR1 MGHRA, CDR2 YSYEKL. The CDR3 sequence: CASSQVFGQGAYNEQFF. DNA of the CDR3: TGCGCCAGCAGCCAAGTTTTCGGACAGGGGGCTTACAATGAGCAGTTCTTC.

The CDR3 DNA follows: TGTGCCAGCAGTTTGGGGCCTACCGGGGAGCTGTTTTTT. Its protein is CASSLGPTGELFF. The chain uses TRBV28 and TRBJ2-2; TRBD1 is a possible D gene (5 bases). Trimming stripped 3 bases from V and 5 bases from J, with 7 bases between. CDR3 length: 13 residues. Germline V CDR1 and CDR2: MDHEN, SYDVKM.

J is TRBJ1-1 and V is TRBV7-2; no clear D. CDR1 is SGHTA and CDR2 is FQGNSA in the germline V gene. CDR3 length equals 15 residues. V was cut by 3 bases and J by 0 bases, with 11 bases left in between. CDR3 sequence: CASSFLDVLNTEAFF. CDR3 nucleotides: TGTGCCAGCAGCTTCCTAGACGTGTTGAACACTGAAGCTTTCTTT.

This clone has only one observation. The V call is TRBV6-4, the J call TRBJ1-1; 7 nucleotides agree with TRBD1. The trim removed 6 bases at V and 4 bases at J, leaving 14 bases unmatched. This CDR3 region has 16 residues. Germline V lookup: CDR1 MRHNA, CDR2 SNTAGT. The CDR3 coding sequence is TGTGCCAGCAGATTCCCGACAGGGTGCCCTGGCACTGAAGCTTTCTTT. Encoded protein: CASRFPTGCPGTEAFF.

The V call is TRBV18, the J call TRBJ1-1; 7 bases map to TRBD1. The CDR3 covers 14 residues. The V segment lost 2 bases and the J segment 6 bases; nucleotides outside the gene matches: 6. From germline, CDR1 is KGHSH and CDR2 LQKENI. The CDR3 spells CASSPSTGSAEAFF. The CDR3 nucleotides read TGTGCCAGCTCACCATCGACAGGGTCCGCTGAAGCTTTCTTT. Drawing the rest from reference TRBV18 and TRBJ1-1, the complete variable domain is NAGVMQNPRHLVRRRGQEARLRCSPMKGHSHVYWYRQLPEEGLKFMVYLQKENIIDESGMPKERFSAEFPKEGPSILRIQQVVRGDSAAYFCASSPSTGSAEAFFGQGTRLTVV.

The chain has TRBV7-6 and TRBJ2-7, with no clear D. The CDR3 runs 13 residues. Trimming stripped 4 bases from V and 2 bases from J, with 9 bases between. Per germline, CDR1 SGHVS and CDR2 FNYEAQ. The CDR3 nucleotides read TGTGCCAGCAGCTCGGCGGAAGCCTACGAGCAGTACTTC. Its protein product is CASSSAEAYEQYF.

This clone came up once. The chain couples TRBV7-3 to TRBJ2-3; TRBD2 aligns across 7 bases. V gave up 2 bases and J gave up 3 bases; unmatched junction bases: 2. The CDR3 covers 14 residues. From germline, CDR1 is SGHTA and CDR2 FQGTGA. Written as DNA, the CDR3 is TGTGCCAGCAGCTTACCTAGCGGAACAGATACGCAGTATTTT. As protein: CASSLPSGTDTQYF.

The V call is TRBV5-1, the J call TRBJ1-1; 7 bases agree with TRBD1. Trimming took 7 bases from V and 4 from J; bases not matched to a gene: 10. This CDR3 contains 14 residues. The germline gives CDR1 SGHRS, CDR2 YFSETQ. The CDR3 spells CASGQAWGSTEAFF. As DNA, the CDR3 is TGCGCCAGCGGACAGGCCTGGGGGAGCACTGAAGCTTTCTTT.

V and J are TRBV5-6 and TRBJ1-4, with D unresolved. Trimming stripped 4 bases from V and 8 bases from J, with 12 bases between. CDR1 is SGHDT and CDR2 is YYEEEE in the germline V gene. The CDR3 spans 13 residues. CDR3: CASSLNEREKLFF. The DNA for the CDR3 is TGTGCCAGCAGCCTGAACGAGAGGGAAAAACTGTTTTTT.

The gene calls are TRBV29-1 and TRBJ1-2; D perhaps matches TRBD1 (5 bases). With 7 bases removed from V and 5 bases from J, the gap between germline ends came to 17 bases. Germline loops: CDR1 SQVTM, CDR2 ANQGSEA. This CDR3 comprises 13 residues. CDR3 in amino acids: CSALQAIAYGYTF. In DNA, the CDR3 is TGCAGCGCCCTACAGGCTATTGCTTATGGCTACACCTTC.

V and J are TRBV5-1 and TRBJ2-7, with 9 bases fitting TRBD1. V trimming: 0 bases; J trimming: 5 bases; junction bases outside the gene matches: 3. The CDR3 has 14 amino acids. Germline V gene sequence: CDR1 SGHRS, CDR2 YFSETQ. Written as DNA, the CDR3 is TGCGCCAGCAGCTTGGTTACAGGGGGCGACGAGCAGTACTTC. It encodes CASSLVTGGDEQYF. Full variable domain (rest looked up from reference TRBV5-1 and TRBJ2-7): KAGVTQTPRYLIKTRGQQVTLSCSPISGHRSVSWYQQTPGQGLQFLFEYFSETQRNKGNFPGRFSGRQFSNSRSEMNVSTLELGDSALYLCASSLVTGGDEQYFGPGTRLTVT.

This rearrangement joins TRBV28 to TRBJ1-6; possible D gene TRBD1, 5 bases. Germline CDR1 reads MDHEN; CDR2 reads SYDVKM. The CDR3 totals 14 residues. The germline V and J ends were trimmed by 3 bases and 9 bases, with 12 bases remaining between them. The CDR3 loop is CASSLGGKGSPLHF. The CDR3 DNA follows: TGTGCCAGCAGTTTGGGGGGGAAGGGTTCACCCCTCCACTTT.

The chain carries TRBV14 and TRBJ1-2, with D maybe TRBD1 (6 bases). Trimming shortened V by 2 bases and J by 6 bases, and 7 bases separated the two germline ends. The length of the CDR3 is 12 residues. Germline lookup yields CDR1 SGHDN and CDR2 FVKESK. The CDR3 loop reads CASSQNRDGYTF. The CDR3 DNA is TGTGCCAGCAGCCAAAACAGGGATGGCTACACCTTC.

The chain employs TRBV7-9 and TRBJ1-5; 7 nucleotides agree with TRBD1. V lost 5 bases and J lost 3; bases outside the gene matches: 4. Germline CDR1 SEHNR, CDR2 FQNEAQ (reference sequence). The CDR3 totals 14 residues. In nucleotides, the CDR3 is TGTGCCAGCAGCCGGGACAGCAACAATCAGCCCCAGCATTTT. Amino acid sequence: CASSRDSNNQPQHF.

This clone was detected a few times. The chain joins TRBV7-9 to TRBJ2-1; 8 bases match TRBD1. This CDR3 contains 16 residues. Germline-derived CDR1 and CDR2 are SEHNR and FQNEAQ (reference sequence). Germline trimming cut 4 bases from V and 2 bases from J; bases unmatched to any gene: 7. DNA of the CDR3: TGTGCCAGCAGCTCAGGGGACAGGCTGACCTACAATGAGCAGTTCTTC. Amino acid sequence: CASSSGDRLTYNEQFF.

This clone appeared a few times. In this CDR3 the conserved last residue, phenylalanine or tryptophan, is missing, so a read error is likely. The limits of the CDR3 on the DNA are not certain, so only TCRdb's listed CDR3 is given. This rearrangement joins TRBV5-4 to TRBJ1-4; TRBD1, the table's D call, lacks a check against the DNA. Inclusive of both ends, the CDR3 amounts to 12 amino acids. In germline, CDR1 is SGHNT, CDR2 YYREEE (reference sequence). The CDR3 sequence is CASSLKYLGQGV.

This clone came up once. This chain connects TRBV7-9 to TRBJ1-1; D might be TRBD1 (6 bases). CDR1 is SEHNR, CDR2 FQNEAQ, per germline (reference sequence). V was clipped by 5 bases and J by 0 bases, with 10 bases between them. The CDR3 is made up of 14 amino acids. As DNA, the CDR3 is TGTGCCAGCAGCCCCCAGGGGCTGAACACTGAAGCTTTCTTT. Protein: CASSPQGLNTEAFF.

The rearrangement uses TRBV6-1 and TRBJ2-7, with 11 bases that match TRBD1. The germline CDR1 and CDR2 sequences are MNHNS and SASEGT. The junction had 16 bases not matched to a gene; V was cut back by 4 bases and J by 2 bases. The CDR3 has 19 residues. CDR3 region: CASSGRSGTGGFGPYEQYF. CDR3 DNA sequence: TGTGCCAGCAGTGGGCGATCCGGGACAGGGGGATTTGGGCCCTACGAGCAGTACTTC.

The V and J genes are TRBV11-2 and TRBJ1-1; TRBD1 matches at 9 bases. Looked up from germline, CDR1 is SGHAT and CDR2 is FQNNGV. This CDR3 contains 13 residues. The J segment lost 8 bases and the V segment lost 4 bases, leaving 5 bases of the junction unmatched. CDR3 loop: CASSWGTGREAFF. As DNA, the CDR3 is TGTGCCAGCAGCTGGGGGACAGGGAGAGAAGCTTTCTTT.

The rearrangement joins TRBV2 to TRBJ2-5; 8 bases align to TRBD2. The J segment lost 5 bases and the V segment lost 6 bases, leaving 5 bases of the junction unmatched. This CDR3 has 13 amino acids. Germline V CDR1 and CDR2: SNHLY, FYNNEI. The DNA of the CDR3 is TGTGCCAGCAGCGGGACTAGGACGGAGACCCAGTACTTC. Translation gives CASSGTRTETQYF.